Below, one T cell receptor (beta chain) is given with its context. These data are taken from a study of cytomegalovirus exposure and HLA in healthy donors. In germline, CDR1 is SGHVS, CDR2 FNYEAQ. The V and J ends lost 8 bases and 1 base respectively, with 13 bases between them. The CDR3 spans 14 residues. Libraries were prepared by immunoSEQ multiplex PCR; TCRdb keeps only in-frame clonotypes and omits some of them. The data hold 60,000 or so clones, with 85% to 95% observed a single time. V and J are TRBV7-6 and TRBJ2-3, with a weak D call TRBD2 (5 bases). This TCR came from a man aged 18 to 30 in good health and CMV-seronegative. Sequenced sample: PBMCs. CDR3 nucleotide sequence: TGTGCCAGCCGCCTTACGGAGGGCACAGATACGCAGTATTTT. Translation: CASRLTEGTDTQYF.